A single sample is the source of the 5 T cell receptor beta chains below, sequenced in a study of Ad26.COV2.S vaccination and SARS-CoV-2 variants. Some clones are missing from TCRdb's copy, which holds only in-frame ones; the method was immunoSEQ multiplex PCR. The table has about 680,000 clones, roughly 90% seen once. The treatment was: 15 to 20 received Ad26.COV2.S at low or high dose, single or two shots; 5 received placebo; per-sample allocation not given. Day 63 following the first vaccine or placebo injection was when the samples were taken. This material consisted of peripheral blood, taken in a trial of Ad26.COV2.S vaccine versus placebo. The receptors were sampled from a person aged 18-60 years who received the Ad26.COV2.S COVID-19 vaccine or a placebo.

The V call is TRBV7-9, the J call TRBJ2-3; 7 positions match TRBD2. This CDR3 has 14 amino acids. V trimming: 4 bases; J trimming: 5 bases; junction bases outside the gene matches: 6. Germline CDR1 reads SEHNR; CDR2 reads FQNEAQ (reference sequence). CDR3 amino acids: CASSSGLVGDTQYF. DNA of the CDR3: TGTGCCAGCAGCTCCGGACTAGTTGGAGATACGCAGTATTTT. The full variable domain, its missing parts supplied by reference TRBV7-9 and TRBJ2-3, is DTGVSQNPRHKITKRGQNVTFRCDPISEHNRLYWYRQTLGQGPEFLTYFQNEAQLEKSRLLSDRFSAERPKGSFSTLEIQRTEQGDSAMYLCASSSGLVGDTQYFGPGTRLTVL.

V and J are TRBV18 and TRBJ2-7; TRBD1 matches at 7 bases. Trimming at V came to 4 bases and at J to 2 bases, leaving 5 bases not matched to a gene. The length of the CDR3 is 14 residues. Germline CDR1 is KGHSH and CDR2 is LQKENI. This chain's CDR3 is CASSLARGTYEQYF. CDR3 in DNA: TGTGCCAGCTCACTCGCCAGGGGGACCTACGAGCAGTACTTC.

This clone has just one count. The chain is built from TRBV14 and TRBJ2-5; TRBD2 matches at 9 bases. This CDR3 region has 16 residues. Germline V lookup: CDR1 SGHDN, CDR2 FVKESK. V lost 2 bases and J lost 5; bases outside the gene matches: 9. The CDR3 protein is CASSQLAGRRGETQYF. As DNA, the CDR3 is TGTGCCAGCAGCCAACTAGCGGGACGACGGGGGGAGACCCAGTACTTC.

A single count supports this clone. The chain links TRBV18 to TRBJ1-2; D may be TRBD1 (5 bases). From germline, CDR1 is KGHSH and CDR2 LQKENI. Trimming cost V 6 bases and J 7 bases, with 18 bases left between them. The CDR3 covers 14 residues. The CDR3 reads CASSPTGPTFGYTF. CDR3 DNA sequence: TGTGCCAGCTCCCCCACGGGACCTACTTTTGGCTACACCTTC.

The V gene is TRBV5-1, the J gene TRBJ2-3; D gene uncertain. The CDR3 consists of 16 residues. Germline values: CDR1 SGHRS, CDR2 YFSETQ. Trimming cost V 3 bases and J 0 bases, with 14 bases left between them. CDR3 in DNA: TGCGCCAGCAGCTCTGGGGAATCGACTAGCACAGATACGCAGTATTTT. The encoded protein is CASSSGESTSTDTQYF.